This TCR beta chain was found in a study of radiation and T cells in renal cell carcinoma. CDR1 is SGHKS and CDR2 is YYEKEE in the germline V gene (reference sequence). This CDR3 comprises 17 residues. The protocol was immunoSEQ multiplex PCR, while the TCRdb copy is restricted to in-frame clones and leaves out a portion. The sample comprises about 150,000 clones, 87% of which are singletons, and 13% rests with the top ten. Time point denoted: blood 2 weeks post-SBRT. Documented treatment: 15 Gy SBRT to primary tumor, nephrectomy 4 weeks later. The patient's renal cell carcinoma had clear cell pathology. Regarding the study as a whole: From baseline, blood top tumor clonotypes peaked at 2 weeks post-radiation.

To note about this clone: Antigen unknown. The germline gene is not matched at one end of the junction; a read error may be the cause. This specimen includes other DNA sequences encoding the same CDR3.

This TCR derives from a woman between 45 and 65 years old with renal cell carcinoma. The sequenced sample was blood, obtained from a patient whose treatment included radiotherapy and nephrectomy. The chain joins TRBV5-5 to TRBJ2-1; 12 bases map to TRBD2. The CDR3 region is CASSQELAGGPYNEQFF. CDR3 coding DNA: TGCGCCAGCAGCCAAGAGCTAGCGGGGGGGCCTTACAATGAGCAGTTCTTC. The full variable domain, rest sourced from reference TRBV5-5 and TRBJ2-1, is DAGVTQSPTHLIKTRGQQVTLRCSPISGHKSVSWYQQVLGQGPQFIFQYYEKEERGRGNFPDRFSARQFPNYSSELNVNALLLGDSALYLCASSQELAGGPYNEQFFGPGTRLTVL.